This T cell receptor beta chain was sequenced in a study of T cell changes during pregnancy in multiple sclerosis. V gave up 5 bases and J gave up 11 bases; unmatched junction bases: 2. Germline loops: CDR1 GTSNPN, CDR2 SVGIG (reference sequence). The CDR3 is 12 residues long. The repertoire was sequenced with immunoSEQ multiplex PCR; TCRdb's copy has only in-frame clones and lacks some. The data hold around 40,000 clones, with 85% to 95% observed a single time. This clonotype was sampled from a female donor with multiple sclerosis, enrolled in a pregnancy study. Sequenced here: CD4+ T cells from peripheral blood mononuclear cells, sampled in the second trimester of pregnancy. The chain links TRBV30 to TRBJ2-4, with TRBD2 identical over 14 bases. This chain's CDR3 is CAWGTSGRVQYF. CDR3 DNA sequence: TGTGCCTGGGGGACTAGCGGGAGAGTTCAGTACTTC. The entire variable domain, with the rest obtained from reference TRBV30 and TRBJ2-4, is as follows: SQTIHQWPATLVQPVGSPLSLECTVEGTSNPNLYWYRQAAGRGLQLLFYSVGIGQISSEVPQNLSASRPQDRQFILSSKKLLLSDSGFYLCAWGTSGRVQYFGAGTRLSVL.